One sample yielded the 7 T cell receptor beta chains listed below, sequenced in a study of regulatory T cells in long-lasting Graves disease. Construction of the TCR beta libraries employed iRepertoire HTBI primers in conjunction with Arm-PCR of CDR3 regions. Using its own MiXCR run on the multiplex PCR reads, TCRdb lists one record per CDR3 protein. Here the sample spans 360,000 or so distinct CDR3 sequences, 15% to 20% being singletons. Time point given: newly diagnosed GD, antithyroid drugs for less than 3 months. From RNA extracted from PBMCs, the TCR library was made. The sample also formed part of further work on T cells in Graves' hyperthyroidism and ophthalmopathy.

Sequenced here: peripheral blood mononuclear cells (PBMCs), sampled at new diagnosis, from a patient treated with antithyroid drugs. All receptors come from a woman aged 18-35 years with Graves disease.

A few counts support this clonotype. This chain uses TRBV19 with TRBJ1-5; D ambiguous. Germline V CDR1 and CDR2: LNHDA, SQIVND (reference sequence). V lost 3 bases and J lost 0, with 6 bases in between. The CDR3 loop spans 14 amino acids. CDR3 in DNA: TGTGCCAGTAGTATGAGTTATAGCAATCAGCCCCAGCATTTT. Translating gives CASSMSYSNQPQHF.

This clonotype was seen repeatedly, ten times or more. V gene TRBV12-3 or TRBV12-4 combines with J gene TRBJ1-2; D is perhaps TRBD1 (5 bases). The CDR3 runs 14 residues. The ends were cut back, 3 bases at V and 4 bases at J, with 12 bases in the middle. The CDR3 spells CASSLEGRPYGYTF. DNA of the CDR3: TGTGCCAGCAGTTTGGAGGGGAGGCCCTATGGCTACACCTTC.

This clonotype was recorded at least ten times. The chain carries TRBV30 and TRBJ1-1, with TRBD1 matching 9 bases. The CDR3 is made up of 14 amino acids. V was clipped by 3 bases and J by 8 bases; unmatched bases: 10. Germline CDR1 is GTSNPN and CDR2 is SVGIG (reference sequence). CDR3 region: CAWSPGTGNLEAFF. The CDR3, as DNA: TGTGCCTGGAGCCCCGGGACAGGGAACTTAGAAGCTTTCTTT.

The chain is built from TRBV6-1 and TRBJ2-3, with 10 bases fitting TRBD1. CDR1 MNHNS and CDR2 SASEGT come from the germline V gene. The CDR3 loop spans 15 amino acids. The V segment lost 4 bases and the J segment 4 bases; nucleotides outside the gene matches: 5. CDR3 loop: CASSGQGAPADTQYF. The CDR3 DNA reads TGTGCCAGCAGTGGACAGGGGGCGCCAGCAGATACGCAGTATTTT.

This clonotype was counted ten times or more. The CDR3 region is CASRHRENYEQYF. CDR3 nucleotides: TGTGCCAGCAGACACAGGGAGAACTACGAGCAGTACTTC. The chain has TRBV6-1 and TRBJ2-7, with D perhaps TRBD1 (6 bases). CDR1 is MNHNS and CDR2 is SASEGT in the germline V gene. The CDR3 sequence is 13 residues long. The V end was cut by 6 bases, the J end by 3 bases, with 12 bases between.

The genes are TRBV5-1 and TRBJ2-5; tentative D call: TRBD2 (5 bases). Germline lookup yields CDR1 SGHRS and CDR2 YFSETQ. The CDR3 covers 15 residues. V shed 4 bases and J shed 5 bases, with 18 bases lying between them. The CDR3 reads CASSLTPGSWETQYF. The CDR3 coding sequence is TGCGCCAGCAGCCTCACCCCGGGGTCTTGGGAGACCCAGTACTTC.

This sequence joins TRBV30 and TRBJ1-2; D is ambiguous. V was cut by 8 bases and J by 7 bases, with 20 bases left in between. In germline, CDR1 is GTSNPN, CDR2 SVGIG (reference sequence). The CDR3 is 13 residues long. The CDR3 region has the DNA TGTGCCCGGACTACGGACCTAAGAGGTGGCTACACCTTC. This sequence encodes CARTTDLRGGYTF.